What follows are 13 T cell receptor beta chains derived from one specimen sequenced in a study of cytomegalovirus exposure and HLA in healthy donors. The PCR had 60 Vbeta and 13 Jbeta primers. Assay used: immunoSEQ multiplex PCR; TCRdb lists only in-frame clones, some missing. The sample yields over 150,000 clones, about 84% seen once. The sample comprised PBMCs. Receptors originate from a woman aged 35 to 49 in good health and CMV-seropositive.

The rearrangement links TRBV28 to TRBJ1-1, with TRBD1 matching 10 bases. The CDR3 is 15 residues long. With V trimmed by 2 bases and J by 5 bases, 5 bases remained unmatched. In germline, CDR1 is MDHEN, CDR2 SYDVKM. DNA of the CDR3: TGTGCCAGCAGTTTACCGAGACAGGGGGCAACTGAAGCTTTCTTT. Residues: CASSLPRQGATEAFF.

The gene calls are TRBV7-2 and TRBJ2-7; 10 nucleotides align to TRBD1. Germline CDR1 reads SGHTA; CDR2 reads FQGNSA. The CDR3 is 14 amino acids. Trimming at V came to 5 bases and at J to 6 bases, leaving 7 bases not matched to a gene. Here the CDR3 DNA reads TGTGCCAGCAGCGCCCGGACAGGGGGTGGCGAGCAGTACTTC. Protein sequence: CASSARTGGGEQYF. Full variable domain (outside the CDR3, taken from reference TRBV7-2 and TRBJ2-7): GAGVSQSPSNKVTEKGKDVELRCDPISGHTALYWYRQSLGQGLEFLIYFQGNSAPDKSGLPSDRFSAERTGGSVSTLTIQRTQQEDSAVYLCASSARTGGGEQYFGPGTRLTVT.

The rearrangement uses TRBV5-5 and TRBJ2-1; D may be TRBD2 (5 bases). CDR3 length equals 16 residues. V lost 4 bases to trimming and J lost 10 bases, with 24 bases between them. Germline V gene lookup returns CDR1 SGHKS and CDR2 YYEKEE (reference sequence). In DNA form, the CDR3 reads TGTGCCAGCAGCCCCCGACTCGCGGGTCCCTCCCCCGAGCAGTTCTTC. This gives the protein CASSPRLAGPSPEQFF.

Only a few counts were recorded for this clone. This rearrangement joins TRBV29-1 to TRBJ1-5; possibly TRBD1 for D (6 bases). CDR3 length equals 13 residues. The germline CDR1 and CDR2 sequences are SQVTM and ANQGSEA. V dropped 4 bases and J dropped 3 bases, with 10 bases sitting between them. The CDR3 reads CSVAGQINQPQHF. The CDR3, as DNA: TGCAGCGTTGCTGGACAGATCAATCAGCCCCAGCATTTT.

V is TRBV5-1 and J is TRBJ2-3, with D possibly TRBD1 on 6 matching bases. The CDR3 runs 14 residues. V lost 0 bases to trimming and J lost 4 bases, with 9 bases between them. Germline CDR1 SGHRS, CDR2 YFSETQ. For the CDR3, the DNA is TGCGCCAGCAGCTTGGTGGCAGGGGCAGATACGCAGTATTTT. It translates to CASSLVAGADTQYF.

This clone was seen more than once but under ten times. The rearrangement joins TRBV6-1 to TRBJ2-7; maybe TRBD1 (5 bases). Trimming took off 8 bases at V and 3 bases at J, with 14 bases between the two ends. The CDR3 consists of 13 residues. The germline V gene encodes CDR1 MNHNS and CDR2 SASEGT. CDR3 in DNA: TGTGCCAGCGGCAGGGAAGGCCTCTACGAGCAGTACTTC. This translates into CASGREGLYEQYF.

This clone was seen a single time. This sequence joins TRBV10-3 and TRBJ2-2; maybe TRBD2 (6 bases). V lost 10 bases, J lost 4 bases, and 25 bases lay in between. This CDR3 has 17 residues. Per the germline V gene, CDR1 is ENHRY and CDR2 is SYGVKD. The CDR3 bases are TGTGCCACCTGCTGCGGGGTGACTACTGATTTCACCGGGGAGCTGTTTTTT. The encoded protein is CATCCGVTTDFTGELFF.

This chain joins TRBV7-9 and TRBJ1-2; D unclear. The CDR3 sequence is 13 residues long. The germline V and J ends were trimmed by 1 base and 5 bases, with 8 bases remaining between them. The V gene's germline CDR1 is SEHNR and CDR2 FQNEAQ (reference sequence). CDR3 DNA sequence: TGTGCCAGCAGCTTAGTGGGAGAATATGGCTACACCTTC. This gives the protein CASSLVGEYGYTF.

The chain combines TRBV15 with TRBJ2-3, with D possibly TRBD1 on 6 matching bases. Germline CDR1 and CDR2: LNHNV and YYDKDF (reference sequence). CDR3 length equals 15 residues. Trimming left V 0 bases short and J 2 bases short, with 9 bases between. In nucleotides, the CDR3 is TGTGCCACCAGCAGAGATCGGGACAACACAGATACGCAGTATTTT. Its protein product is CATSRDRDNTDTQYF.

J is TRBJ2-3 and V is TRBV5-4; no reliable D call. There are 14 residues in the CDR3. Between the trimmed V and J ends, which lost 0 bases and 4 bases, there was a span of 9 bases. The V gene's germline CDR1 is SGHNT and CDR2 YYREEE (reference sequence). This CDR3 is CASSLVLQADTQYF. The CDR3 nucleotides read TGTGCCAGCAGCTTGGTACTTCAGGCAGATACGCAGTATTTT.

V gene TRBV28 combines with J gene TRBJ2-1; unclear D gene. CDR1 is MDHEN, CDR2 SYDVKM, per germline. The CDR3 has 13 residues. Trimming took off 6 bases at V and 2 bases at J, with 8 bases between the two ends. This CDR3 is CASRAWAYNEQFF. As DNA, the CDR3 is TGTGCCAGCAGAGCGTGGGCCTACAATGAGCAGTTCTTC.

This clone has a single count. This chain uses TRBV2 with TRBJ1-4; TRBD1 matches 8 bases. Germline V gives CDR1 SNHLY, CDR2 FYNNEI. The CDR3 runs to 15 residues. With V trimmed by 8 bases and J by 5 bases, 10 bases remained unmatched. The CDR3 sequence: CASRLERQGNEKLFF. CDR3 coding DNA: TGTGCCAGCCGGTTGGAGAGACAGGGGAATGAAAAACTGTTTTTT.

The chain links TRBV6-6 to TRBJ2-7; the match to TRBD2 covers 10 bases. This CDR3 spans 16 amino acids. The trim removed 6 bases at V and 2 bases at J, leaving 10 bases unmatched. The V gene's germline CDR1 is MNHNY and CDR2 SVGAGI (reference sequence). The DNA of the CDR3 is TGTGCCAGCAGACCCGAACTAGCGGGACGAGCCTACGAGCAGTACTTC. Amino acids: CASRPELAGRAYEQYF.